The 23 T cell receptor beta chains reported below all come from one sample, sequenced in a study of identical twins. From the 5' RACE reads, TCRdb called clonotypes with MiXCR, one entry per CDR3 protein. Of approximately 530,000 distinct CDR3 sequences detected, about 22% appear once; the ten largest clones hold more than 0.4%. The same specimen was also included in a second study, on yellow fever vaccine responses in identical twins.

Sequencing input: CD4+ T cells sorted from blood. The receptors were gathered from a young woman in good health.

This clonotype was detected a few times. This chain joins TRBV12-3 or TRBV12-4 and TRBJ2-1; no firm D call. Trimming shortened V by 5 bases and J by 3 bases, and 14 bases separated the two germline ends. The CDR3 is made up of 15 amino acids. CDR3 in DNA: TGTGCCAGCAGTCGCATGGTCCCAGGCTACAATGAGCAGTTCTTC. It specifies CASSRMVPGYNEQFF.

The chain combines TRBV2 with TRBJ2-2, with D maybe TRBD1 (5 bases). The CDR3 runs to 14 residues. The V end lost 6 bases, the J end lost 4 bases, and 12 bases lay between the germline ends. Germline V gives CDR1 SNHLY, CDR2 FYNNEI. DNA for the CDR3: TGTGCCAGCAGGACAGACAGTAGCACCGGGGAGCTGTTTTTT. Translating it yields CASRTDSSTGELFF.

This clonotype was found a few times. The chain is built from TRBV20-1 and TRBJ1-1, with D perhaps TRBD1 (6 bases). The V end was cut by 3 bases, the J end by 9 bases, with 11 bases between. Germline CDR1 DFQATT, CDR2 SNEGSKA (reference sequence). CDR3 length: 11 amino acids. CDR3 sequence (DNA): TGCAGTGCTAGGGGAACAGGGCAAGCTTTCTTT. This codes for CSARGTGQAFF.

This sequence joins TRBV12-3 or TRBV12-4 and TRBJ1-2, with TRBD1 matching over 8 bases. Trimming removed 4 bases from V and 4 bases from J; junction bases left unmatched: 8. The CDR3 loop spans 15 amino acids. The DNA of the CDR3 is TGTGCCAGCAGTTCCCCCACAGGGGGTGTCTATGGCTACACCTTC. Its translation: CASSSPTGGVYGYTF.

The V call is TRBV7-9, the J call TRBJ2-3; 7 positions agree with TRBD2. Germline V gene lookup returns CDR1 SEHNR and CDR2 FQNEAQ (reference sequence). CDR3 length: 16 amino acids. With V trimmed by 7 bases and J by 4 bases, 14 bases remained unmatched. The CDR3 DNA reads as TGTGCCAGCAACTTCTTTGGACTAGTGAATTCAGATACGCAGTATTTT. This codes for CASNFFGLVNSDTQYF.

This chain uses TRBV2 with TRBJ1-6; perhaps TRBD1 as D (5 bases). V lost 0 bases and J lost 7, with 10 bases in between. In germline, CDR1 is SNHLY, CDR2 FYNNEI. CDR3 size: 15 residues. The CDR3 DNA is TGTGCCAGCAGTGAAGCGACCCCAGGGAATTCACCCCTCCACTTT. Its translation: CASSEATPGNSPLHF.

This chain joins TRBV27 and TRBJ2-7; 8 nucleotides line up with TRBD1. Germline lookup yields CDR1 MNHEY and CDR2 SMNVEV (reference sequence). This CDR3 is built from 16 residues. V was clipped by 6 bases and J by 6 bases; unmatched bases: 16. The CDR3 nucleotides are TGTGCCAGCAGCCCAAGTCCCGGGACAGGTCCCCGCGAGCAGTACGTC. Translation: CASSPSPGTGPREQYV.

This clonotype was detected a few times. The rearrangement joins TRBV20-1 to TRBJ2-7; possible D gene TRBD2, 7 bases. V was trimmed by 6 bases and J by 3 bases, leaving 21 bases between them. CDR1 and CDR2 (germline): DFQATT, SNEGSKA (reference sequence). The CDR3 totals 15 residues. The chain's CDR3 is CSAPKGGGKIYEQYV. The CDR3 DNA sequence: TGCAGTGCCCCAAAAGGCGGGGGCAAGATCTACGAGCAGTACGTC.

J is TRBJ1-1 and V is TRBV19; D is undetermined. The CDR3 runs 12 residues. Germline CDR1 is LNHDA and CDR2 is SQIVND (reference sequence). Trimming left V 7 bases short and J 5 bases short, with 11 bases between. Here the CDR3 reads CASKSGWTEAFF. DNA for the CDR3: TGTGCCAGTAAGTCAGGTTGGACTGAAGCTTTCTTT.

This clonotype showed up just a few times. The chain is built from TRBV5-1 and TRBJ2-2; TRBD2 aligns across 13 bases. The CDR3 contains 18 residues. J lost 2 bases, V lost 1 base, and 5 bases had no gene match. Germline-derived CDR1 and CDR2 are SGHRS and YFSETQ. CDR3 DNA sequence: TGCGCCAGCAGCTTGTCACTAGCGGGAGGGCCCAACACCGGGGAGCTGTTTTTT. This sequence encodes CASSLSLAGGPNTGELFF.

This clonotype showed up just a few times. This chain uses TRBV2 with TRBJ2-3, with TRBD1 as a possible D gene (5 bases). The V and J ends lost 3 bases and 5 bases respectively, with 12 bases between them. Germline V gene data show CDR1 as SNHLY and CDR2 as FYNNEI. The CDR3 runs 14 residues. The CDR3: CASSELWGVDTQYF. CDR3 nucleotides: TGTGCCAGCAGTGAGTTATGGGGCGTAGATACGCAGTATTTT.

The chain links TRBV7-9 to TRBJ2-6; D remains ambiguous. CDR1 is SEHNR, CDR2 FQNEAQ, per germline (reference sequence). V shed 5 bases and J shed 4 bases, with 9 bases lying between them. CDR3 length equals 14 residues. The CDR3 sequence: CASSDALGANVLTF. The DNA for the CDR3 is TGTGCCAGCAGCGACGCTCTGGGGGCCAACGTCCTGACTTTC.

This chain joins TRBV11-3 and TRBJ1-1, with D unclear. Germline lookup yields CDR1 SGHNT and CDR2 YENEEA. Deletions cut 5 bases from V and 0 bases from J, with 22 bases between. The CDR3 contains 18 residues. The CDR3 DNA sequence: TGTGCCAGCAGCCAGGCCCGTCTAGAAATACCTTTGAACACTGAAGCTTTCTTT. Translating it yields CASSQARLEIPLNTEAFF. Complete variable domain (other parts from reference TRBV11-3 and TRBJ1-1): EAGVVQSPRYKIIEKKQPVAFWCNPISGHNTLYWYLQNLGQGPELLIRYENEEAVDDSQLPKDRFSAERLKGVDSTLKIQPAELGDSAVYLCASSQARLEIPLNTEAFFGQGTRLTVV.

The sample holds many counts of this clonotype. The V gene is TRBV5-1, the J gene TRBJ1-1; tentatively, D is TRBD1 (5 bases). Germline V lookup: CDR1 SGHRS, CDR2 YFSETQ. This CDR3 spans 14 amino acids. Trimming removed 1 base from V and 4 bases from J, with 11 bases in between. Here the CDR3 DNA reads TGCGCCAGCAGCTTGTTAGCCGGGGGCACTGAAGCTTTCTTT. It encodes CASSLLAGGTEAFF.

The chain recombines TRBV5-5 with TRBJ2-7; D call uncertain. This CDR3 has 13 amino acids. Trimming removed 2 bases from V and 3 bases from J, with 9 bases in between. The germline gives CDR1 SGHKS, CDR2 YYEKEE (reference sequence). The CDR3 DNA follows: TGTGCCAGCAGCTTTGCCCTGCACTACGAGCAGTACTTC. Translation: CASSFALHYEQYF.

V and J are TRBV4-1 and TRBJ2-1; a weak D match, TRBD2 (6 bases). The CDR3 covers 15 residues. The germline V and J ends were trimmed by 3 bases and 3 bases, with 12 bases remaining between them. Looked up from germline, CDR1 is MGHRA and CDR2 is YSYEKL. CDR3 bases: TGCGCCAGCAGCCATATTAGGGACTTCTACAATGAGCAGTTCTTC. Its protein is CASSHIRDFYNEQFF.

This clonotype was detected a few times. This rearrangement joins TRBV6-1 to TRBJ2-2; D tentatively fits TRBD1 or TRBD2 (5 bases each). V was cut by 6 bases and J by 9 bases, with 17 bases left in between. Germline V gene lookup returns CDR1 MNHNS and CDR2 SASEGT. This CDR3 contains 14 residues. In nucleotides, the CDR3 is TGTGCCAGCAGACCTCCCTTCGGGGCCCGGGAGCTGTTTTTT. This encodes CASRPPFGARELFF.

This clonotype turned up a few times. The chain employs TRBV14 and TRBJ2-7, with 10 bases fitting TRBD1. Per germline, CDR1 SGHDN and CDR2 FVKESK. The CDR3 has 13 amino acids. After removal of 7 bases from V and 9 bases from J, the junction contained 9 bases not matched to a gene. For the CDR3, the DNA is TGTGCCAGCAACCGGGACAGGGGATTGGCGCAGTACTTC. Its protein product is CASNRDRGLAQYF.

The chain uses TRBV6-1 and TRBJ1-5; 7 bases are a match to TRBD1. CDR1 and CDR2 (germline): MNHNS, SASEGT. J was trimmed by 3 bases and V by 6 bases; bases with no gene match: 2. This CDR3 contains 13 residues. Here the CDR3 reads CASSDRDNQPQHF. CDR3 DNA: TGTGCCAGCAGCGACAGGGACAATCAGCCCCAGCATTTT.

The chain employs TRBV5-1 and TRBJ2-2, with 9 bases lining up with TRBD1. This CDR3 is 16 amino acids long. V lost 4 bases to trimming and J lost 1 base; unmatched junction nucleotides: 5. Germline V lookup: CDR1 SGHRS, CDR2 YFSETQ. The CDR3 bases are TGCGCCAGCAGCCGCGGGACAGGGATGAACACCGGGGAGCTGTTTTTT. Residues: CASSRGTGMNTGELFF.

The chain uses TRBV3-1 and TRBJ2-2; maybe TRBD2 (6 bases). With 7 bases removed from V and 2 bases from J, the gap between germline ends came to 14 bases. The CDR3 is 15 residues long. Germline V gene data show CDR1 as LGHDT and CDR2 as YNNKEL (reference sequence). CDR3 in amino acids: CASTGGAINTGELFF. The CDR3 bases are TGTGCCAGCACTGGCGGGGCTATAAACACCGGGGAGCTGTTTTTT.

In this sample, this clonotype turned up a few times. This sequence joins TRBV29-1 and TRBJ2-3, with 9 bases lining up with TRBD2. After removal of 4 bases from V and 3 bases from J, the junction contained 5 bases not matched to a gene. Germline loops: CDR1 SQVTM, CDR2 ANQGSEA. The CDR3 has 14 amino acids. The CDR3 DNA reads TGCAGCGTTGGGGCTAGCGGGGCAACAGATACGCAGTATTTT. Translated, it gives CSVGASGATDTQYF.

This clonotype was observed a handful of times. The chain links TRBV6-1 to TRBJ2-2; D call uncertain. Trimming left V 5 bases short and J 1 base short, with 8 bases between. Germline CDR1 is MNHNS and CDR2 is SASEGT. The CDR3 length is 14 residues. The CDR3 region has the DNA TGTGCCAGCAGTCCAAGGAGGAACACCGGGGAGCTGTTTTTT. Residues: CASSPRRNTGELFF.